This T cell receptor (beta chain) came from a study of blood T cells in healthy people across ages. It was with a sample-barcoded 5' primer and a J-beta primer mix that a second PCR of about 7 to 12 cycles was run. TCRdb processed the 5' RACE reads anew with MiXCR; each CDR3 protein has one entry. Of about 670,000 distinct CDR3 sequences in the sample, about 51% were seen once. From germline, CDR1 is MDHEN and CDR2 SYDVKM. V shed 5 bases and J shed 3 bases, with 14 bases lying between them. CDR3 length: 15 amino acids. The chain couples TRBV28 to TRBJ2-1, with D perhaps matching TRBD2 (5 bases). The material sequenced was blood. The receptor was isolated from a woman of 80 years or more in good health. The CDR3 sequence is CASSELATSYNEQFF. Here the CDR3 DNA reads TGTGCCAGCAGTGAATTAGCGACCAGCTACAATGAGCAGTTCTTC.